Listed below are T cell receptor beta chains from one sample, sequenced in a study of blood T cell repertoires in COVID-19. Libraries were prepared by immunoSEQ multiplex PCR; TCRdb keeps only in-frame clonotypes and omits some of them. The data contain about 67,000 clones, 70% to 90% of them singletons. The sequenced sample consisted of peripheral blood. Every receptor here comes from a man aged 45 to 65 with active COVID-19. Both conserved end residues are part of each CDR3. D genes are given only for firm matches. Not all rows give a size; the values are once, few, many and, for expanded clones, a class.

d_call | j_call | clone_size | v_call | cdr3_aa | cdr3_nt
TRBD2 | TRBJ2-3 | - | TRBV20-1 | CSASAAGGSTDTQYF | TGCAGTGCTAGTGCTGCGGGAGGGAGTACAGATACGCAGTATTTT
TRBD1 | TRBJ1-1 | - | TRBV5-6 | CASSPEGRGLTEAFF | TGTGCCAGCAGCCCGGAGGGCAGGGGGCTCACTGAAGCTTTCTTT
- | TRBJ1-2 | once | TRBV19 | CASGVTYGYTF | TGTGCCTCGGGGGTCACTTATGGCTACACCTTC
- | TRBJ1-1 | - | TRBV12-3/TRBV12-4 | CASSLDSNTEAFF | TGTGCCAGCAGTCTCGACAGTAACACTGAAGCTTTCTTT
- | TRBJ2-7 | - | TRBV10-3 | CAITQDSTYEQYF | TGTGCCATCACGCAGGACAGCACCTACGAGCAGTACTTC
TRBD1 | TRBJ2-5 | - | TRBV9 | CASSVALGTAQETQYF | TGTGCCAGCAGCGTAGCCCTAGGGACAGCCCAAGAGACCCAGTACTTC
TRBD2 | TRBJ2-5 | once | TRBV6-2/TRBV6-3 | CASSYAGLAEQETQYF | TGTGCCAGCAGTTACGCCGGGCTAGCGGAACAAGAGACCCAGTACTTC
- | TRBJ1-3 | - | TRBV5-1 | CASSFGGSGNTIYF | TGCGCCAGCAGCTTCGGGGGCTCTGGAAACACCATATATTTT
- | TRBJ1-2 | - | TRBV24-1 | CATEDSNYGYTF | TGTGCCACAGAGGACAGTAACTATGGCTACACCTTC
- | TRBJ2-4 | - | TRBV5-1 | CASSPLGGYIQYF | TGCGCCAGCAGCCCCCTCGGCGGCTACATTCAGTACTTC
- | TRBJ1-2 | once | TRBV5-1 | CASSQVTGGIYGYTF | TGCGCCAGCAGCCAAGTCACAGGTGGGATCTATGGCTACACCTTC
- | TRBJ2-5 | - | TRBV18 | CASSPPSRGQETQYF | TGTGCCAGCTCACCACCTTCCAGGGGCCAAGAGACCCAGTACTTC
- | TRBJ1-1 | - | TRBV3-1/TRBV3-2 | CASSHLQPNTEAFF | TGTGCCAGCAGCCACCTACAGCCGAACACTGAAGCTTTCTTT
TRBD1 | TRBJ2-5 | - | TRBV27 | CASREDRTQTQYF | TGTGCCAGCAGGGAGGACAGGACGCAGACCCAGTACTTC